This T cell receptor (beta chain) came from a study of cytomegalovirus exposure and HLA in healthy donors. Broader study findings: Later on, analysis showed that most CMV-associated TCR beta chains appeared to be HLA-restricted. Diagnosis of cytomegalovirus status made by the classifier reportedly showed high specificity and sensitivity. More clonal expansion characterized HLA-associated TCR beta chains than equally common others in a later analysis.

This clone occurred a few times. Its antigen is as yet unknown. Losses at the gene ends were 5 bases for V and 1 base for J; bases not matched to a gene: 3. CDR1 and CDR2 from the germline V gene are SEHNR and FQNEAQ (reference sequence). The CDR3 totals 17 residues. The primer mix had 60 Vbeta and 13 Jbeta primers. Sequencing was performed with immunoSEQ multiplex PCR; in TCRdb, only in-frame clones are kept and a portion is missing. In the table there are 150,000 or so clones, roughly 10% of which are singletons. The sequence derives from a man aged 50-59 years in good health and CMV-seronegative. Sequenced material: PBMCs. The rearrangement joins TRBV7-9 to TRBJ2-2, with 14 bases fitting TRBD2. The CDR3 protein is CASSLGLAGGNTGELFF. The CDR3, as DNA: TGTGCCAGCAGCCTAGGACTAGCGGGGGGGAACACCGGGGAGCTGTTTTTT.